This T cell receptor beta chain was captured by sequencing in a study of CD8 T cells in ankylosing spondylitis. Using quantitative 5'-RACE with molecular barcodes, the authors made TCR beta libraries. TCRdb ran MiXCR on the 5' RACE reads and lists one entry per CDR3 protein. The data hold roughly 370,000 distinct CDR3 sequences, with approximately 20% observed a single time. The CDR3 is made up of 16 amino acids. Germline lookup yields CDR1 SGHTA and CDR2 FQGNSA. V was pared by 5 bases and J by 5 bases, with 21 bases between. General study points: Ankylosing spondylitis blood appeared to carry a characteristic TCR beta motif of under ten highly homologous variants. Reportedly, significant enrichment of disease-linked clones occurred in matched ankylosing spondylitis synovial fluid. Prior work had noted some motif variants in reactive arthritis blood and synovial fluid. Disease-linked clones were found to be CD8+ and relatively rare in peripheral blood.

Concerning this clonotype: Its cognate antigen is unknown.

This clonotype was sampled from a male donor with ankylosing spondylitis. This chain joins TRBV7-2 and TRBJ1-1; the D gene is possibly TRBD1 (5 bases). Sequencing input: blood, either unsorted or a sorted T cell fraction (not recorded which). CDR3 DNA: TGTGCCAGCAGCGTAGATCCCGGGGCAGGGAGAACTGAAGCTTTCTTT. Its translation is CASSVDPGAGRTEAFF.